The 3 T cell receptor beta chains below were found in one sample sequenced in a study of T cells in Graves' hyperthyroidism and ophthalmopathy. Amplified TCR beta CDR3 regions derived from RNA transcripts. HTBI primers were used for first-round RT-PCR of the TCR CDR3. MiXCR, applied by TCRdb to the multiplex PCR reads, yields one record per CDR3 protein. The sample records hundreds of thousands of distinct CDR3 sequences, about 15% being singletons. Specimen: blood. These receptor sequences come from a woman aged 18 to 35 with Graves' hyperthyroidism that later progressed to Graves' ophthalmopathy.

The CDR3, as DNA: TGTGCCAGCAGCTTCTACAGGTACAATGAGCAGTTCTTC. This sequence encodes CASSFYRYNEQFF. J is TRBJ2-1 and V is TRBV5-5, with D perhaps matching TRBD1 (5 bases). This CDR3 is built from 13 residues. Germline CDR1 reads SGHKS; CDR2 reads YYEKEE (reference sequence). Trimming stripped 2 bases from V and 4 bases from J, with 7 bases between.

This clonotype was observed many times. The V gene is TRBV6-1, the J gene TRBJ2-3; possible D gene TRBD2, 5 bases. V lost 6 bases to trimming and J lost 2 bases, with 18 bases between them. Germline V CDR1 and CDR2: MNHNS, SASEGT. The CDR3 sequence is 16 residues long. DNA for the CDR3: TGTGCCAGCAGGACAAGTTCGAGGGCCACCACAGATACGCAGTATTTT. It yields the protein CASRTSSRATTDTQYF.

This clonotype was observed many times. The chain joins TRBV2 to TRBJ1-5; 8 bases fit TRBD1. Germline CDR1 is SNHLY and CDR2 is FYNNEI. The CDR3 runs to 16 residues. J was trimmed by 5 bases and V by 6 bases; bases with no gene match: 12. CDR3: CASRDRTGGQHQPQHF. In DNA, the CDR3 is TGTGCCAGCAGGGATAGAACAGGGGGTCAACATCAGCCCCAGCATTTT.